This paragraph covers one TCR beta chain sequence. Its antigen is still unknown. Per-base quality was not reported, and no clone a single base away is much larger than it. V is pared back by 1 base and J by 2 bases, with 3 bases lying between the germline termini. From the cysteine through the phenylalanine, the CDR3 covers 13 amino acids. Of the read, only the CDR3 DNA is kept; its 39 bases are in frame from base 1. The germline V gene yields SGHTA for CDR1 and FQGTGA for CDR2. Patients with a history of autoimmune disease or receiving systemic immunosuppression were excluded from the trial. Peripheral blood for TCR sequencing was collected from all dose cohorts at baseline, on cycle 4 day 1, and on cycle 7 day 1. Samples were obtained from an open-label, multicenter, first-in-human phase I dose-escalation trial of ivuxolimab. Adults with locally advanced or metastatic melanoma, renal cell, hepatocellular, or head and neck squamous cell carcinoma were enrolled in the trial. Before TCR sequencing, CD4+ and CD8+ T cells were separately sorted from peripheral blood.

The data were obtained in a study of OX40 agonist ivuxolimab in advanced cancers. Regarding the research as a whole: The costimulatory receptor OX40 (CD134) was targeted by ivuxolimab, a fully human IgG2 agonistic monoclonal antibody. Intravenous ivuxolimab was administered to patients every 2 weeks at six dose levels: 0.01, 0.1, 0.3, 1.5, 3 and 10 mg/kg. The monotherapy dose-escalation portion (N of about 49 patients) of the phase I ivuxolimab trial is reported in the paper. A male proportion of 75% to 85% and a mean age of around 60 years, ranging from roughly 23 to 90, were recorded for the dose-escalation cohort. Peripheral TCRbeta sequencing was intended to test whether TCR sequence diversity was altered and clonal T-cell expansion was caused by ivuxolimab. Of the roughly 50 dose-escalation patients, hepatocellular carcinoma was present in about 20, melanoma in approximately 15, renal cell carcinoma in 9 and head and neck cancer in 9. Partial responses were achieved by three dose-escalation patients, of whom one had hepatocellular carcinoma and two had cutaneous melanoma. Patients were allowed to have had prior anti-PD-1, anti-PD-L1 or anti-CTLA-4 therapy, and approximately 41% of the dose-escalation patients had previously received checkpoint inhibitors. Results and caveats for the whole study, not just this receptor: At doses of 0.1 to 3.0 mg/kg, clonal expansion of both CD4+ and CD8+ T cells in blood was seen between baseline and week 6. On average, CD8+ T cells showed more expanded clones than CD4+ T cells after ivuxolimab. In the 0.1-3.0 mg/kg groups, partial responders had among the lowest normalized peripheral clonal expansion, particularly in CD8+ T cells. The antigen specificity of the peripheral T cells that underwent clonal expansion was not determined. Low levels of normalized T-cell clonal expansion were also shown by some nonresponding patients.

Genomic DNA was isolated from the sorted cells so that the TCRbeta CDR3 region could be sequenced. The immunoSEQ Assay was used to sequence the TCRbeta CDR3 regions. TCRdb retrieved this table from immuneACCESS and kept in-frame rearrangements only. Not all clones are present; in checked studies, unresolved V genes account for under half, and no reason is known for the remainder. The sample table holds just over 95,000 clones, of which approximately 85% were seen once. 3.5% to 4.5% of the sample rests with the top ten. This sequence was found in an adult with an advanced solid tumor such as melanoma, head and neck, liver or kidney cancer. The chain employs TRBV7-3 and TRBJ1-5; the D gene is not confidently resolved. Sample: CD4+ or CD8+ T cells sorted from blood, taken in a trial of the OX40 agonist ivuxolimab. The nucleotides are TGTGCCAGCAGCTTAAGTCGCAATCAGCCCCAGCATTTT. It specifies CASSLSRNQPQHF. With the rest looked up from the reference TRBV7-3 and TRBJ1-5 genes rather than sequenced, the full variable domain is GAGVSQTPSNKVTEKGKYVELRCDPISGHTALYWYRQSLGQGPEFLIYFQGTGAADDSGLPNDRFFAVRPEGSVSTLKIQRTERGDSAVYLCASSLSRNQPQHFGDGTRLSIL.